Below are 22 T cell receptor beta chains sequenced from a single sample in a study of beta chain features in type 1 diabetes. Since all of the isolated RNA was reverse transcribed, expressed TCRB transcripts were what got sequenced. Produced via immunoSEQ multiplex PCR; TCRdb's table is partial and in-frame only. This table holds 140,000 or so clones, over 9.5% found once. Sequenced: naive CD4+ T cells from blood. These receptors were taken from a man younger than 35 in good health.

The gene calls are TRBV11-2 and TRBJ2-2; D possibly corresponds to TRBD2 (6 bases). The CDR3 has 16 amino acids. V was clipped by 1 base and J by 0 bases, with 9 bases between them. Looked up from germline, CDR1 is SGHAT and CDR2 is FQNNGV. The DNA for the CDR3 is TGTGCCAGCAGCTTAGGGCTAGCGACGAACACCGGGGAGCTGTTTTTT. Its translation is CASSLGLATNTGELFF.

This clone was detected only a few times. The V gene is TRBV4-2, the J gene TRBJ2-1; TRBD1 matches at 9 bases. Germline V gene sequence: CDR1 LGHNA, CDR2 YNFKEQ. The CDR3 is 15 amino acids. V shed 1 base, J shed 3 bases, and the junction held 1 base outside the gene matches. CDR3 amino acids: CASSQGDRVYNEQFF. CDR3 coding DNA: TGTGCCAGCAGCCAAGGGGACAGGGTCTACAATGAGCAGTTCTTC.

CDR3 sequence: CASSTGGQPQHF. The CDR3 DNA reads as TGTGCCAGCAGTACGGGAGGCCAGCCCCAGCATTTT. This chain uses TRBV28 with TRBJ1-5; D remains unclear. Germline-derived CDR1 and CDR2 are MDHEN and SYDVKM. Trimming removed 5 bases at V and 7 bases at J, with 9 bases between. The CDR3 runs to 12 residues.

The rearrangement links TRBV5-5 to TRBJ1-6, with D possibly matching TRBD1 (5 bases). V was pared by 10 bases and J by 5 bases, with 16 bases between. Germline assignment: CDR1 SGHKS and CDR2 YYEKEE (reference sequence). This CDR3 is built from 14 residues. The CDR3 DNA follows: TGTGCCGGGGCGTGGTCGGAGAATAATTCACCCCTCCACTTT. It translates to CAGAWSENNSPLHF.

This clone occurred a few times. In the same sample, other DNA sequences code for this CDR3. CDR3 in DNA: TGCGCCAGCAGCAGTGGACAGGGGCGGACTGAAGCTTTCTTT. This sequence encodes CASSSGQGRTEAFF. The V gene is TRBV5-1, the J gene TRBJ1-1; TRBD1 aligns across 9 bases. Per the germline V gene, CDR1 is SGHRS and CDR2 is YFSETQ. Trimming cost V 4 bases and J 5 bases; bases outside gene matches: 6. This CDR3 has 14 amino acids.

This clone has more than one count but fewer than ten. The V call is TRBV7-2, the J call TRBJ2-1, with no clear D. The length of the CDR3 is 13 residues. Trimming left V 5 bases short and J 7 bases short, with 12 bases between. Germline V gene sequence: CDR1 SGHTA, CDR2 FQGNSA. CDR3 sequence: CASSRVRENEQFF. The CDR3 region has the DNA TGTGCCAGCAGCCGGGTTAGAGAAAATGAGCAGTTCTTC.

This clone was seen only a few times. In DNA form, the CDR3 reads TGTGCCAGCAGTTACGTCTTCGACAGGGAGTCGCAGTATTTT. It translates to CASSYVFDRESQYF. This chain connects TRBV6-5 to TRBJ2-3; 7 bases agree with TRBD1. V dropped 2 bases and J dropped 10; count of bases not matched to a gene: 9. The germline CDR1 and CDR2 sequences are MNHEY and SVGAGI. CDR3 length equals 14 residues.

This clone was seen repeatedly, ten times or more. The V and J genes are TRBV5-1 and TRBJ2-1; 10 bases match TRBD2. CDR1 SGHRS and CDR2 YFSETQ come from the germline V gene. The CDR3 consists of 15 residues. The trim removed 4 bases at V and 3 bases at J, leaving 4 bases unmatched. The DNA for the CDR3 is TGCGCCAGCAGCGAGCGGGGGGGCGGCTACAATGAGCAGTTCTTC. Protein product: CASSERGGGYNEQFF.

The rearrangement uses TRBV5-1 and TRBJ2-3; the D gene is possibly TRBD2 (6 bases). V was pared by 4 bases and J by 2 bases, with 8 bases between. Germline CDR1 reads SGHRS; CDR2 reads YFSETQ. The CDR3 runs to 13 residues. This chain's CDR3 is CASSRDSTDTQYF. Here the CDR3 DNA reads TGCGCCAGCAGCAGGGACTCCACAGATACGCAGTATTTT. The full variable domain, rest sourced from reference TRBV5-1 and TRBJ2-3, is KAGVTQTPRYLIKTRGQQVTLSCSPISGHRSVSWYQQTPGQGLQFLFEYFSETQRNKGNFPGRFSGRQFSNSRSEMNVSTLELGDSALYLCASSRDSTDTQYFGPGTRLTVL.

Here the CDR3 reads CASSFVGQGPQETQYF. DNA of the CDR3: TGTGCCAGCAGTTTCGTGGGACAGGGACCCCAAGAGACCCAGTACTTC. This sequence joins TRBV27 and TRBJ2-5, with TRBD1 matching over 9 bases. V shed 3 bases, J shed 1 base, and the junction held 6 bases outside the gene matches. Germline assignment: CDR1 MNHEY and CDR2 SMNVEV (reference sequence). This CDR3 region has 16 residues.

CDR3 residues: CASRGTTRHYEQYF. CDR3 nucleotides: TGTGCCAGCAGGGGGACTACCCGACATTACGAGCAGTACTTC. This chain links TRBV28 with TRBJ2-7; 7 nucleotides align to TRBD2. The V segment lost 6 bases and the J segment 4 bases; nucleotides outside the gene matches: 9. This CDR3 is built from 14 residues. The germline V gene encodes CDR1 MDHEN and CDR2 SYDVKM.

In its sample, this clone was seen a few times. V is TRBV6-6 and J is TRBJ2-5; the D gene is possibly TRBD2 (6 bases). V was cut by 0 bases and J by 3 bases, with 14 bases left in between. CDR1 and CDR2 (germline): MNHNY, SVGAGI (reference sequence). The CDR3 is 16 residues long. CDR3 sequence: CASSYSMSGGKETQYF. CDR3 in DNA: TGTGCCAGCAGTTACTCGATGTCAGGCGGGAAAGAGACCCAGTACTTC.

This chain connects TRBV4-3 to TRBJ2-7; TRBD1 might be the D (6 bases). Looked up from germline, CDR1 is LGHNA and CDR2 is YSLEER. CDR3 length equals 18 residues. Between the trimmed V and J ends, which lost 5 bases and 3 bases, there was a span of 26 bases. The DNA for the CDR3 is TGCGCCAGCAGCAAGATGGGTACCGGGACACAAAACGTCTACGAGCAGTACTTC. Protein product: CASSKMGTGTQNVYEQYF.

The chain employs TRBV30 and TRBJ1-2, with TRBD1 matching 7 bases. The CDR3 runs to 13 residues. CDR1 GTSNPN and CDR2 SVGIG come from the germline V gene (reference sequence). V trimming: 2 bases; J trimming: 7 bases; junction bases outside the gene matches: 7. The CDR3 DNA reads as TGTGCCTGGAGTCAACCCGACAGGGCTGGCTACACCTTC. Translated: CAWSQPDRAGYTF.

This clone occurred a few times. The chain links TRBV28 to TRBJ2-7, with D perhaps matching TRBD2 (5 bases). This CDR3 spans 15 amino acids. The V gene's germline CDR1 is MDHEN and CDR2 SYDVKM. V lost 4 bases, J lost 3 bases, and 16 bases lay in between. CDR3 loop: CASSSHAGLSYEQYF. CDR3 in DNA: TGTGCCAGCAGTTCGCACGCCGGACTTAGCTACGAGCAGTACTTC.

This clone was detected only a few times. CDR3 protein: CASRPGGGYSYEQYF. The CDR3 nucleotides are TGTGCCAGCAGACCCGGTGGCGGGTACTCCTACGAGCAGTACTTC. This chain links TRBV7-6 with TRBJ2-7; possibly TRBD2 for D (5 bases). Germline values: CDR1 SGHVS, CDR2 FNYEAQ. Trimming stripped 6 bases from V and 0 bases from J, with 15 bases between. The CDR3 sequence is 15 residues long. The variable domain in full, completed from reference TRBV7-6 and TRBJ2-7, reads GAGVSQSPRYKVTKRGQDVALRCDPISGHVSLYWYRQALGQGPEFLTYFNYEAQQDKSGLPNDRFSAERPEGSISTLTIQRTEQRDSAMYRCASRPGGGYSYEQYFGPGTRLTVT.

The chain couples TRBV28 to TRBJ2-1; 15 bases are a match to TRBD2. The CDR3 is 15 amino acids. The ends lost 5 bases at V and 5 bases at J; junction bases unmatched: 1. The germline gives CDR1 MDHEN, CDR2 SYDVKM. In DNA, the CDR3 is TGTGCCAGCAGTGGGACTAGCGGGGGGAACAATGAGCAGTTCTTC. Translation gives CASSGTSGGNNEQFF. Full variable domain (remainder filled in from reference TRBV28 and TRBJ2-1): DVKVTQSSRYLVKRTGEKVFLECVQDMDHENMFWYRQDPGLGLRLIYFSYDVKMKEKGDIPEGYSVSREKKERFSLILESASTNQTSMYLCASSGTSGGNNEQFFGPGTRLTVL.

This chain uses TRBV4-1 with TRBJ1-5; TRBD1 might be the D (5 bases). The CDR3 runs 14 residues. Germline CDR1 and CDR2: MGHRA and YSYEKL. V lost 3 bases, J lost 4 bases, and 10 bases lay in between. In DNA form, the CDR3 reads TGCGCCAGCAGCCAGGAGACAGCAAATCAGCCCCAGCATTTT. This translates into CASSQETANQPQHF.

A few counts support this clone. V is TRBV5-4 and J is TRBJ2-3; 10 nucleotides align to TRBD1. Germline CDR1 is SGHNT and CDR2 is YYREEE (reference sequence). This CDR3 is built from 16 residues. With 0 bases clipped from V and 1 base from J, the junction kept 2 bases outside the gene matches. The CDR3 reads CASSLGGTGGTDTQYF. CDR3 bases: TGTGCCAGCAGCTTGGGTGGGACAGGGGGCACAGATACGCAGTATTTT.

The rearrangement joins TRBV7-9 to TRBJ2-3; 7 bases match TRBD2. Germline CDR1 is SEHNR and CDR2 is FQNEAQ (reference sequence). The CDR3 consists of 15 residues. The trim removed 1 base at V and 4 bases at J, leaving 5 bases unmatched. The DNA for the CDR3 is TGTGCCAGCAGCTTAGGACTAGCTGTGCCAGATACGCAGTATTTT. Amino acid sequence: CASSLGLAVPDTQYF.

This clone was counted only a few times. This chain uses TRBV7-2 with TRBJ2-5; a weak D match, TRBD1 (5 bases). The DNA end lines up better with TRBJ2-7; the J call may be wrong. The CDR3 contains 14 residues. The V gene's germline CDR1 is SGHTA and CDR2 FQGNSA. Here the CDR3 reads CASSPDSFPYEQYF. CDR3 nucleotides: TGTGCCAGCAGCCCCGACAGCTTCCCTTACGAGCAGTACTTC.

The chain carries TRBV6-5 and TRBJ1-2, with 8 bases lining up with TRBD1. V lost 6 bases and J lost 4; bases outside the gene matches: 4. Per the germline V gene, CDR1 is MNHEY and CDR2 is SVGAGI. The CDR3 consists of 13 residues. CDR3 in DNA: TGTGCCAGCAGCCGCGACAGGGGCTATGGCTACACCTTC. It encodes CASSRDRGYGYTF.